The 22 T cell receptor beta chains listed next were all sequenced from one sample in a study of T cells after yellow fever vaccination. A single record per CDR3 protein comes from TCRdb applying MiXCR to the 5' RACE reads. The table records almost 600,000 distinct CDR3 sequences, 13% of them present only once. This specimen consisted of PBMCs, obtained on the day of the yellow fever booster vaccination. The receptors originated from a man aged 25-40 years who received the YFV17D yellow fever vaccine.

This clonotype was recorded a few times. The V call is TRBV6-6, the J call TRBJ1-6, with TRBD1 matching over 7 bases. This CDR3 region has 12 residues. CDR1 MNHNY and CDR2 SVGAGI come from the germline V gene (reference sequence). V was pared by 6 bases and J by 10 bases, with 3 bases of the junction left unmatched. For the CDR3, the DNA is TGTGCCAGCAGCCCAGGGGGGTCACCCCTCCACTTT. It yields the protein CASSPGGSPLHF.

In its sample, this clonotype was seen a few times. The chain joins TRBV14 to TRBJ2-4; D might be TRBD1 or TRBD2, each matching 5 bases. The germline CDR1 and CDR2 sequences are SGHDN and FVKESK. Trimming took 4 bases from V and 8 from J, leaving 15 bases between them. This CDR3 has 14 residues. The DNA of the CDR3 is TGTGCCAGCAGCCGGACCGGGACCTTCTACATTCAGTACTTC. This sequence encodes CASSRTGTFYIQYF.

This clonotype turned up a few times. The rearrangement uses TRBV29-1 and TRBJ2-2; no clear D. Germline CDR1 SQVTM, CDR2 ANQGSEA. V lost 4 bases and J lost 0, with 9 bases in between. CDR3 size: 14 residues. Here the CDR3 reads CSVGQISNTGELFF. The CDR3 coding sequence is TGCAGCGTTGGTCAGATTTCGAACACCGGGGAGCTGTTTTTT.

The chain has TRBV5-6 and TRBJ2-3; D remains unclear. The V gene lost 0 bases and the J gene lost 2 bases, with 19 bases spanning the gap. The CDR3 consists of 18 residues. Germline V gene lookup returns CDR1 SGHDT and CDR2 YYEEEE. This chain's CDR3 is CASSLGFQAHHNTDTQYF. The CDR3 DNA sequence: TGTGCCAGCAGCTTGGGGTTCCAGGCGCATCACAACACAGATACGCAGTATTTT.

The V call is TRBV20-1, the J call TRBJ2-7; D gene unclear. This CDR3 is 15 amino acids long. Germline assignment: CDR1 DFQATT and CDR2 SNEGSKA (reference sequence). V dropped 2 bases and J dropped 2 bases, with 16 bases sitting between them. CDR3 coding DNA: TGCAGTGCTAGACGCGCGGACGTACCCGCCTACGAGCAGTACTTC. Its protein is CSARRADVPAYEQYF.

The chain recombines TRBV4-3 with TRBJ1-2; D not resolved. The CDR3 totals 16 residues. V was pared by 0 bases and J by 4 bases, with 15 bases between. Germline CDR1 reads LGHNA; CDR2 reads YSLEER. CDR3 loop: CASSQETQNLIYGYTF. The CDR3 region has the DNA TGCGCCAGCAGCCAAGAAACGCAGAACCTTATCTATGGCTACACCTTC.

This clonotype showed up just a few times. The CDR3 reads CASTAGASTNEKLFF. The CDR3 DNA follows: TGTGCCAGCACGGCAGGGGCTTCAACTAATGAAAAACTGTTTTTT. The V gene is TRBV9, the J gene TRBJ1-4, with D tentatively TRBD1 (6 bases). This CDR3 is 15 amino acids long. Germline loops: CDR1 SGDLS, CDR2 YYNGEE. Trimming stripped 6 bases from V and 0 bases from J, with 12 bases between.

This clonotype appeared many times. The chain couples TRBV18 to TRBJ2-1; weak D call: TRBD2 (6 bases). The CDR3 runs to 13 residues. Germline-derived CDR1 and CDR2 are KGHSH and LQKENI. The ends were cut back, 9 bases at V and 5 bases at J, with 14 bases in the middle. CDR3 sequence reads: CASSPGLNNEQFF. The CDR3 nucleotides read TGTGCCAGTAGTCCGGGACTCAACAATGAGCAGTTCTTC.

The rearrangement joins TRBV5-1 to TRBJ2-2, with a possible D match to TRBD2 (6 bases). The CDR3 is 16 residues long. V was clipped by 5 bases and J by 8 bases, with 22 bases between them. CDR1 is SGHRS, CDR2 YFSETQ, per germline. The CDR3 nucleotides read TGCGCCAGCAGTACTCCTCGGGGGTACATTTCTGGGGAGCTGTTTTTT. It specifies CASSTPRGYISGELFF.

This clonotype was picked up a small number of times. The chain has TRBV29-1 and TRBJ2-3; a possible D gene is TRBD2 (5 bases). Trimming pared 8 bases from V and 6 bases from J, leaving 9 bases between. The CDR3 is 10 residues long. CDR1 is SQVTM, CDR2 ANQGSEA, per germline. The CDR3 sequence: CSSLADTQYF. CDR3 in DNA: TGCAGCTCATTAGCGGATACGCAGTATTTT.

This clonotype came up a few times. This chain links TRBV20-1 with TRBJ2-5, with TRBD2 as a possible D gene (6 bases). The length of the CDR3 is 14 residues. Germline V gene lookup returns CDR1 DFQATT and CDR2 SNEGSKA (reference sequence). The V end lost 1 base, the J end lost 1 base, and 10 bases lay between the germline ends. CDR3 amino acids: CSARVRTIQETQYF. CDR3 bases: TGCAGTGCTAGAGTCCGGACTATCCAAGAGACCCAGTACTTC.

CDR3 sequence (DNA): TGTGCCAGCAGCCAAGGTACTAGCGGGATGGAGACCCAGTACTTC. It translates to CASSQGTSGMETQYF. The chain links TRBV4-2 to TRBJ2-5; the match to TRBD2 covers 10 bases. The CDR3 loop spans 15 amino acids. Germline trimming cut 1 base from V and 5 bases from J; bases unmatched to any gene: 4. CDR1 LGHNA and CDR2 YNFKEQ come from the germline V gene.

The sample holds a few counts of this clonotype. This chain connects TRBV5-1 to TRBJ2-1, with 9 bases fitting TRBD2. The V and J ends lost 4 bases and 0 bases, in that order; junction bases with no gene match: 5. Germline lookup yields CDR1 SGHRS and CDR2 YFSETQ. The CDR3 extends over 16 amino acids. CDR3 in amino acids: CASSPSGTPSYNEQFF. CDR3 DNA: TGCGCCAGCAGCCCTAGCGGGACCCCCTCCTACAATGAGCAGTTCTTC.

V and J are TRBV7-2 and TRBJ2-1, with 16 bases identical to TRBD2. This CDR3 spans 16 amino acids. V shed 5 bases and J 9 bases; nucleotides not matched to a gene: 7. The germline CDR1 and CDR2 sequences are SGHTA and FQGNSA. CDR3 loop: CASSVGTSGRGREQFF. CDR3 nucleotide sequence: TGTGCCAGCAGCGTAGGGACTAGCGGGAGGGGGCGTGAGCAGTTCTTC.

The chain has TRBV20-1 and TRBJ2-5; no firm D call. The germline V and J ends were trimmed by 1 base and 3 bases, with 15 bases remaining between them. Germline assignment: CDR1 DFQATT and CDR2 SNEGSKA (reference sequence). This CDR3 is 15 amino acids long. Here the CDR3 DNA reads TGCAGTGCTAGAGTACGTCAGTTTTACGAAGAGACCCAGTACTTC. Its protein product is CSARVRQFYEETQYF.

The chain carries TRBV20-1 and TRBJ1-1, with a tentative D call TRBD1 (6 bases). Trimming stripped 5 bases from V and 11 bases from J, with 15 bases between. Germline V gene sequence: CDR1 DFQATT, CDR2 SNEGSKA (reference sequence). The CDR3 has 11 residues. The CDR3 loop reads CSAVIQGRAFF. CDR3 DNA: TGCAGTGCTGTTATACAGGGACGGGCTTTCTTT.

In this sample, this clonotype turned up a few times. V gene TRBV30 combines with J gene TRBJ1-5; D possibly corresponds to TRBD1 (5 bases). Germline V gives CDR1 GTSNPN, CDR2 SVGIG (reference sequence). The V gene lost 1 base and the J gene lost 6 bases, with 13 bases spanning the gap. This CDR3 comprises 14 residues. The CDR3 spells CAWSGGREVQPQHF. The CDR3 bases are TGTGCCTGGAGTGGTGGCAGGGAGGTTCAGCCCCAGCATTTT.

This clonotype was found many times. This chain links TRBV5-1 with TRBJ2-1; D not certain. The CDR3 extends over 15 amino acids. V lost 6 bases, J lost 3 bases, and 16 bases lay in between. Germline CDR1 reads SGHRS; CDR2 reads YFSETQ. The CDR3 is CASMVGPDLYNEQFF. The CDR3 bases are TGCGCCAGCATGGTTGGCCCGGACCTCTACAATGAGCAGTTCTTC.

V and J are TRBV7-3 and TRBJ2-3; 7 nucleotides agree with TRBD2. Germline V lookup: CDR1 SGHTA, CDR2 FQGTGA. The CDR3 has 16 amino acids. V lost 0 bases and J lost 0; bases outside the gene matches: 3. The CDR3: CASSLTLAASTDTQYF. The CDR3 DNA reads as TGTGCCAGCAGCTTAACTCTAGCGGCCAGCACAGATACGCAGTATTTT.

This clonotype was seen only a few times. This chain connects TRBV10-3 to TRBJ2-7; possibly TRBD1 for D (6 bases). V lost 11 bases and J lost 3, with 17 bases in between. This CDR3 comprises 13 residues. Germline CDR1 reads ENHRY; CDR2 reads SYGVKD. As DNA, the CDR3 is TGTGCCGCTGCCCCGGCACAGGGCTACGAGCAGTACTTC. Translated, it gives CAAAPAQGYEQYF.

This clonotype has only a few counts. This sequence joins TRBV6-2 or TRBV6-3 and TRBJ2-7, with 7 bases that match TRBD2. The CDR3 extends over 18 amino acids. V was pared by 0 bases and J by 0 bases, with 11 bases of the junction left unmatched. Germline V gene sequence: CDR1 MNHEY, CDR2 SVGEGT. The CDR3 sequence is CASSYSGAGYRRSYEQYF. The CDR3, as DNA: TGTGCCAGCAGTTACTCAGGAGCGGGATACCGACGCTCCTACGAGCAGTACTTC.

This clonotype was detected only a few times. The chain combines TRBV27 with TRBJ2-2, with unresolved D. V lost 6 bases and J lost 5, with 19 bases in between. CDR3 length: 16 amino acids. Germline CDR1 is MNHEY and CDR2 is SMNVEV (reference sequence). The CDR3 loop reads CASSSGRVRDTGELFF. The CDR3 nucleotides are TGTGCCAGCAGCTCCGGACGAGTTAGGGATACCGGGGAGCTGTTTTTT.